Listed here are 7 T cell receptor beta chains from one sample, sequenced in a study of patients and donors after allogeneic stem cell transplantation. A single record per CDR3 protein comes from TCRdb applying MiXCR to the RT-PCR reads. This table has around 200,000 distinct CDR3 sequences, 35% to 45% appearing once. What was sequenced was blood, either unsorted or a sorted T cell fraction (not recorded which). These receptors all stem from a human donor who was either an allogeneic HSCT recipient or a stem cell or donor lymphocyte infusion donor (not recorded which). It is not recorded whose cells these are; they may come from a transplant donor.

V usage is TRBV25-1 and J usage is TRBJ2-3; D may be TRBD1 (5 bases). This CDR3 is 18 amino acids long. Trimming left V 1 base short and J 0 bases short, with 17 bases between. Germline-derived CDR1 and CDR2 are MGHDK and SYGVNS. The CDR3 DNA sequence: TGTGCCAGCAGTGAATCAGGTGCAGGGAAGGTGAGCACAGATACGCAGTATTTT. As protein: CASSESGAGKVSTDTQYF. Combining the CDR3 with reference TRBV25-1 and TRBJ2-3 gives the whole variable domain EADIYQTPRYLVIGTGKKITLECSQTMGHDKMYWYQQDPGMELHLIHYSYGVNSTEKGDLSSESTVSRIRTEHFPLTLESARPSHTSQYLCASSESGAGKVSTDTQYFGPGTRLTVL.

This clonotype was detected only once. This chain links TRBV24-1 with TRBJ2-1, with 9 nucleotides matching TRBD1. CDR1 and CDR2 (germline): KGHDR, SFDVKD. J gave up 15 bases and V 0 bases, and 5 bases lay outside the gene matches. The CDR3 has 13 amino acids. The CDR3 sequence is CATSDLAGTGTFF. CDR3 nucleotides: TGTGCCACCAGTGATTTGGCCGGGACAGGGACGTTCTTC.

The rearrangement uses TRBV12-3 or TRBV12-4 and TRBJ1-2; D is possibly TRBD1 (5 bases). V was shortened by 6 bases and J by 7 bases, with 21 bases between the two germline ends. This CDR3 has 15 amino acids. In DNA, the CDR3 is TGTGCCAGCAGCACAATACGTACAGGCGCCAGTGGCTACACCTTC. Protein: CASSTIRTGASGYTF.

In its sample, this clonotype was seen a few times. The genes are TRBV12-3 or TRBV12-4 and TRBJ1-6; tentatively, D is TRBD1 (5 bases). The CDR3 extends over 14 amino acids. With 5 bases removed from V and 5 bases from J, the gap between germline ends came to 10 bases. CDR3 residues: CASSPSGDNSPLHF. Here the CDR3 DNA reads TGTGCCAGCAGTCCGTCGGGGGATAATTCACCCCTCCACTTT.

The gene calls are TRBV5-5 and TRBJ1-6, with a possible D match to TRBD1 (5 bases). V was trimmed by 7 bases and J by 7 bases, leaving 18 bases between them. The CDR3 sequence is 15 residues long. Germline assignment: CDR1 SGHKS and CDR2 YYEKEE (reference sequence). The CDR3: CASSLGLLSNSPLHF. In nucleotides, the CDR3 is TGTGCCAGCTCCCTGGGACTTCTTTCAAATTCACCCCTCCACTTT.

This clonotype turned up a few times. This chain uses TRBV29-1 with TRBJ2-1, with TRBD2 matching 7 bases. The CDR3 is 13 amino acids. CDR1 is SQVTM and CDR2 is ANQGSEA in the germline V gene. This chain's CDR3 is CSQQRGNYNEQFF. Here the CDR3 DNA reads TGCAGTCAGCAGCGGGGCAACTACAATGAGCAGTTCTTC.

This clonotype was counted a few times. This chain uses TRBV7-2 with TRBJ1-2; unclear D gene. CDR1 is SGHTA, CDR2 FQGNSA, per germline. With 6 bases removed from V and 4 bases from J, the gap between germline ends came to 15 bases. There are 14 residues in the CDR3. The CDR3 sequence is CASRRRVGFYGYTF. In DNA, the CDR3 is TGTGCCAGCAGGAGAAGAGTCGGCTTCTATGGCTACACCTTC.